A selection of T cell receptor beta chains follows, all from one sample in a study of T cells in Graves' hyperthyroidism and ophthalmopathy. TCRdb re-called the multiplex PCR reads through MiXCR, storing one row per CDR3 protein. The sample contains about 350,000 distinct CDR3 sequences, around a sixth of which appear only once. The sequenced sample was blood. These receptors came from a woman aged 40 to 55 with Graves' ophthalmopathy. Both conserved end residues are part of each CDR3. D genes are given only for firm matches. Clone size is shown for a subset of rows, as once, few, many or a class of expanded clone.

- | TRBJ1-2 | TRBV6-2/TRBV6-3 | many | CASSSHRIVYGYTF | TGTGCCAGCAGTAGTCACAGGATTGTCTATGGCTACACCTTC
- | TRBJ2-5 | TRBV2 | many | CASSESAGGAQYF | TGTGCCAGCAGTGAATCTGCGGGTGGGGCCCAGTACTTC
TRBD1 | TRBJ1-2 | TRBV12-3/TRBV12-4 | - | CASSLRDRQLYGYTF | TGTGCCAGCAGTTTACGGGACAGACAACTATACGGCTACACCTTC
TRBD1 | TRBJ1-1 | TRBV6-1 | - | CASSEGQVSNTEAFF | TGTGCCAGCAGTGAGGGACAGGTTTCGAACACTGAAGCTTTCTTT
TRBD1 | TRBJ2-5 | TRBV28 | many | CASGQSGGQETQYF | TGTGCCAGCGGCCAATCAGGGGGTCAAGAGACCCAGTACTTC
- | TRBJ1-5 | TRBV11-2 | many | CASSLNRDSSNQPQHF | TGTGCCAGCAGCCTTAACAGGGACTCGAGCAATCAGCCCCAGCATTTT
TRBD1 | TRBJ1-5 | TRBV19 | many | CASSVGTGRNQPQHF | TGTGCCAGTAGTGTCGGGACAGGGCGCAATCAGCCCCAGCATTTT
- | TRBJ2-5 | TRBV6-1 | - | CASRPDRNQETQYF | TGTGCCAGCAGGCCGGACAGAAACCAAGAGACCCAGTACTTC
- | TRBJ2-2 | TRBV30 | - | CAWSYGSTNTGELFF | TGTGCCTGGAGTTATGGCTCTACGAACACCGGGGAGCTGTTTTTT
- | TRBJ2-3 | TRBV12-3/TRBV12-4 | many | CASSFAGTEQDTQYF | TGTGCCAGCAGTTTTGCCGGGACCGAACAAGATACGCAGTATTTT
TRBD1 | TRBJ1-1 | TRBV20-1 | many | CSARDGGTAEAFF | TGCAGTGCTAGAGATGGGGGGACAGCTGAAGCTTTCTTT
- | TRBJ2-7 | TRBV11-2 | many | CASSLGAGDYEQYF | TGTGCCAGCAGCTTGGGGGCGGGAGACTACGAGCAGTACTTC
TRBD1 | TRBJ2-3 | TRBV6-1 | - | CASSEMFGQGADTQYF | TGTGCCAGCAGTGAAATGTTCGGACAGGGGGCAGATACGCAGTATTTT
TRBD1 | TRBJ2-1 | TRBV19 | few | CASRDRGTYNEQFF | TGTGCCAGTAGGGACAGGGGCACCTACAATGAGCAGTTCTTC
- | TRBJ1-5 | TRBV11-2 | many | CASSRERNQPQHF | TGTGCCAGCAGTCGAGAGCGCAATCAGCCCCAGCATTTT
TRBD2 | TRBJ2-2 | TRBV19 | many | CASTPLAGETGELFF | TGTGCCAGTACCCCCCTAGCGGGGGAGACCGGGGAGCTGTTTTTT
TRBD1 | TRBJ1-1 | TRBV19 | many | CASITDRWGTEAFF | TGTGCCAGTATTACGGACAGGTGGGGGACTGAAGCTTTCTTT
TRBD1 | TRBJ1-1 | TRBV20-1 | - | CSARDRGTEAFF | TGCAGTGCTAGAGACAGGGGGACTGAAGCTTTCTTT
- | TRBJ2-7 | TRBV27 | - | CASSVARPDSYEQYF | TGTGCCAGTAGTGTGGCCCGTCCGGACAGCTACGAGCAGTACTTC
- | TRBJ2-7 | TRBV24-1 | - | CATSQQGSDEQYF | TGTGCCACCAGCCAACAGGGTTCGGACGAGCAGTACTTC
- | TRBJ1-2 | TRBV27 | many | CASSSAPRGGDGYTF | TGTGCCAGCAGTTCAGCCCCCCGCGGGGGCGATGGCTACACCTTC
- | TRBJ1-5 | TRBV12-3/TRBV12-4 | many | CASLSSYGNQPQHF | TGTGCCAGCTTGAGTTCTTATGGCAATCAGCCCCAGCATTTT
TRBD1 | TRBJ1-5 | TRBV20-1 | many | CSAVSTGGFNQPQHF | TGCAGTGCTGTGTCTACAGGGGGCTTCAATCAGCCCCAGCATTTT
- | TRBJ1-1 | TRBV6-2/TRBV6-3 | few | CASSYSGSNTEAYF | TGTGCCAGCAGTTACTCTGGGTCGAACACTGAAGCTTACTTT
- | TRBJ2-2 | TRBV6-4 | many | CASSETNTGELFF | TGTGCCAGCAGTGAGACGAACACCGGGGAGCTGTTTTTT
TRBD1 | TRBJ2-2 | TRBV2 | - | CASSFQGANTGELFF | TGTGCCAGCAGTTTTCAGGGGGCGAACACCGGGGAGCTGTTTTTT
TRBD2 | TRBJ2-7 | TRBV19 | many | CASSTRTSGTYEQYF | TGTGCCAGTAGTACCCGGACTAGCGGTACCTACGAGCAGTACTTC